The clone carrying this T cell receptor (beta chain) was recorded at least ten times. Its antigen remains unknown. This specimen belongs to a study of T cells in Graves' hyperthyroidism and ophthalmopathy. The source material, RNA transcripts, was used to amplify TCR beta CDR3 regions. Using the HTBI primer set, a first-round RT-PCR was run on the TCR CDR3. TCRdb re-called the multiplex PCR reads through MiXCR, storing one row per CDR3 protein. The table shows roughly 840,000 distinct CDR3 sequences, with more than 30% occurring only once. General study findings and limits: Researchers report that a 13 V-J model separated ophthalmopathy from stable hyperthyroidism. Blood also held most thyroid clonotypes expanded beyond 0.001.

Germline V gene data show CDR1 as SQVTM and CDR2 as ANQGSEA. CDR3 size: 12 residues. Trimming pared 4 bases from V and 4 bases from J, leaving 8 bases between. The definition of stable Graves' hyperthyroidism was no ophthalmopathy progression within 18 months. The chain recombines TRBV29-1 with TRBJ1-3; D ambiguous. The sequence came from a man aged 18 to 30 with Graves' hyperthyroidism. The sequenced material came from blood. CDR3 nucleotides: TGCAGCGTTGGGTTTACGGGAAACACCATATATTTT. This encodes CSVGFTGNTIYF.